This TCR beta chain emerged from a study of T cells after yellow fever vaccination. TCRdb reprocessed the 5' RACE reads via MiXCR and lists one record per CDR3 protein. Of 450,000 to 550,000 distinct CDR3 sequences listed, around a fifth are singletons. Trimming cost V 5 bases and J 5 bases; bases outside gene matches: 11. CDR1 and CDR2 from the germline V gene are SGHTA and FQGTGA. The CDR3 spans 17 residues. This TCR was recovered from a man aged 18 to 30 who received the YFV17D yellow fever vaccine. The specimen comprised PBMCs, sampled roughly 20 days after the first yellow fever vaccination. The chain uses TRBV7-3 and TRBJ2-3, with TRBD2 matching over 12 bases. The CDR3 reads CASSARLAGAGGDTQYF. CDR3 DNA: TGTGCCAGCAGCGCTAGACTAGCGGGGGCCGGGGGAGATACGCAGTATTTT.